The 4 T cell receptor beta chains presented below share a single source sample, sequenced in a study of blood T cell repertoires in COVID-19. TCRdb's copy holds only in-frame clones and misses some; the assay was immunoSEQ multiplex PCR. The sample includes roughly 140,000 clones, about 80% seen only once; the top ten take around 2.2%. Source material: peripheral blood. Every receptor here comes from a man aged 70 or older with acute or convalescent COVID-19.

The V and J genes are TRBV5-1 and TRBJ1-4, with a tentative D call TRBD1 (5 bases). Germline CDR1 reads SGHRS; CDR2 reads YFSETQ. The CDR3 is 15 amino acids. Trimming took off 4 bases at V and 6 bases at J, with 16 bases between the two ends. The CDR3 reads CASSHRGGEDEKLFF. CDR3 sequence (DNA): TGCGCCAGCAGCCACCGCGGGGGGGAGGATGAAAAACTGTTTTTT.

This rearrangement joins TRBV11-1 to TRBJ1-1; D unclear. Germline V gene sequence: CDR1 SGHAT, CDR2 FQDESV (reference sequence). This CDR3 is built from 15 residues. Trimming took 5 bases from V and 1 from J, leaving 14 bases between them. The CDR3 protein is CASSLRAISNTEAFF. The CDR3 nucleotides are TGTGCCAGCAGCCTGCGGGCGATTTCGAACACTGAAGCTTTCTTT.

V and J are TRBV5-1 and TRBJ2-5; 8 bases agree with TRBD1. The germline CDR1 and CDR2 sequences are SGHRS and YFSETQ. V trimming: 3 bases; J trimming: 5 bases; junction bases outside the gene matches: 6. The CDR3 is 14 residues long. The CDR3 loop reads CASSSVRQGETQYF. The CDR3 DNA is TGCGCCAGCAGCTCCGTCCGACAGGGGGAGACCCAGTACTTC.

The gene calls are TRBV2 and TRBJ2-5; 9 bases are shared with TRBD2. Germline V gene sequence: CDR1 SNHLY, CDR2 FYNNEI. Losses at the gene ends were 7 bases for V and 2 bases for J; bases not matched to a gene: 11. The CDR3 contains 16 residues. Written as DNA, the CDR3 is TGTGCCAGCACCTTCCGGGCTAGCGGGGCTCAAGAGACCCAGTACTTC. This translates into CASTFRASGAQETQYF. The full variable domain, in which reference TRBV2 and TRBJ2-5 provide the parts outside the CDR3, is EPEVTQTPSHQVTQMGQEVILRCVPISNHLYFYWYRQILGQKVEFLVSFYNNEISEKSEIFDDQFSVERPDGSNFTLKIRSTKLEDSAMYFCASTFRASGAQETQYFGPGTRLLVL.